Reported below is one TCR beta chain. Trimming at V came to 1 base and at J to 3 bases, leaving 1 base not matched to a gene. This CDR3 region has 16 residues. Germline loops: CDR1 KGHSH, CDR2 LQKENI. Authors' data handling: Amplification with reference gene primers provided the estimates of nucleated cell counts. Only in-frame clones appear in the TCRdb table, and some are missing; sequencing was by immunoSEQ multiplex PCR. V and J calls and clone size are as listed in that table; D and trimming were resolved from the DNA. Among tens of thousands of clones listed, around 86% were seen once. This sample stems from a study of blood T cell repertoires in COVID-19. Background on the study: Acute and convalescent COVID-19 samples came from the United States, Italy and Spain. T cells, B-cell-depleted T cells, or PBMCs provided the cDNA or gDNA that served as material.

The receptor's source is a human donor in a cohort sampled during active COVID-19. The chain employs TRBV18 and TRBJ2-2, with TRBD2 identical over 11 bases. Material for sequencing was peripheral blood. The CDR3 DNA reads as TGTGCCAGCTCACCACTAGCGGGAGGGGACACCGGGGAGCTGTTTTTT. Encoded protein: CASSPLAGGDTGELFF.